Below, 16 T cell receptor beta chains from the same sample are listed, as sequenced in a study of read filtering for tumor transcriptome and immune sequencing. Molecular barcoded adaptors covering alpha/delta and beta/gamma chains were used on 400 ng RNA. TCRdb re-analysed the reads in MiXCR, keeping a single row per CDR3 protein. The table includes around 58,000 distinct CDR3 sequences, about 15% detected once. The sequencing input was a population of CD138-negative cells sorted from bone marrow. Receptors originate from a donor at least 40 years old with multiple myeloma.

As concerns this clonotype: This clone may be a read error of a much larger clone one base away. This chain uses TRBV6-6 with TRBJ1-5; D is ambiguous. The CDR3 runs 12 residues. V shed 6 bases and J shed 1 base, with 4 bases lying between them. The V gene's germline CDR1 is MNHNY and CDR2 SVGAGI (reference sequence). The CDR3 protein is CASRYSNQPQHF. The CDR3 DNA reads as TGTGCCAGCAGGTACAGCAATCAGCCCCAGCATTTT.

This clonotype has ten or more counts. V is TRBV10-3 and J is TRBJ1-1; 7 positions match TRBD1. V lost 5 bases to trimming and J lost 1 base; unmatched junction nucleotides: 4. Per germline, CDR1 ENHRY and CDR2 SYGVKD. CDR3 length: 14 amino acids. CDR3 sequence (DNA): TGTGCCATCAGTACCGGGACAGCGAACACTGAAGCTTTCTTT. Its protein is CAISTGTANTEAFF.

Concerning this clonotype itself: A single base separates this from a much larger clone, so it may be a read error. The rearrangement uses TRBV14 and TRBJ2-1; 9 bases line up with TRBD2. Germline CDR1 is SGHDN and CDR2 is FVKESK. This CDR3 is 16 amino acids long. With V trimmed by 4 bases and J by 7 bases, 11 bases remained unmatched. The CDR3 loop reads CASSLMWREGTNEQFF. As DNA, the CDR3 is TGTGCCAGCAGCCTAATGTGGCGGGAGGGCACGAATGAGCAGTTCTTC.

This clonotype turned up a few times. The chain combines TRBV11-3 with TRBJ2-7, with 12 bases that match TRBD1. The CDR3 length is 16 residues. Trimming cost V 5 bases and J 7 bases; bases outside gene matches: 12. Germline CDR1 is SGHNT and CDR2 is YENEEA. CDR3 DNA: TGTGCCAGCAGCCCTCTCCCGGGACAGGGGGCCGGGGAGCAGTACTTC. This gives the protein CASSPLPGQGAGEQYF. Looking up the rest from reference TRBV11-3 and TRBJ2-7 gives the full variable domain: EAGVVQSPRYKIIEKKQPVAFWCNPISGHNTLYWYLQNLGQGPELLIRYENEEAVDDSQLPKDRFSAERLKGVDSTLKIQPAELGDSAVYLCASSPLPGQGAGEQYFGPGTRLTVT.

This clonotype was counted ten times or more. This chain's CDR3 is CASSQTSGYEQYF. CDR3 DNA sequence: TGTGCCAGCAGCCAAACTAGCGGCTACGAGCAGTACTTC. This rearrangement joins TRBV7-9 to TRBJ2-7; 8 bases match TRBD2. Per germline, CDR1 SEHNR and CDR2 FQNEAQ (reference sequence). Trimming took 5 bases from V and 3 from J; bases not matched to a gene: 3. This CDR3 comprises 13 residues.

At least ten counts were recorded for this clonotype. The chain combines TRBV9 with TRBJ2-7, with a weak D call TRBD1 (6 bases). The V and J ends lost 0 bases and 7 bases respectively, with 14 bases between them. The CDR3 is 14 residues long. Germline V gene sequence: CDR1 SGDLS, CDR2 YYNGEE. The CDR3, as DNA: TGTGCCAGCAGCGTAGTTGGGGGCAGCCTAGAGCAGTACTTC. This gives the protein CASSVVGGSLEQYF.

In this sample, this clonotype turned up many times. V and J are TRBV6-6 and TRBJ2-6, with unresolved D. There are 17 residues in the CDR3. Trimming stripped 0 bases from V and 0 bases from J, with 9 bases between. Germline V gives CDR1 MNHNY, CDR2 SVGAGI (reference sequence). The CDR3 is CASSYSASDSGANVLTF. Written as DNA, the CDR3 is TGTGCCAGCAGTTACTCGGCCAGTGACTCTGGGGCCAACGTCCTGACTTTC.

Ten or more counts support this clonotype. The chain has TRBV5-1 and TRBJ2-2; 7 bases align to TRBD1. J gave up 3 bases and V 0 bases, and 2 bases lay outside the gene matches. The CDR3 is 15 amino acids. The germline V gene has CDR1 SGHRS and CDR2 YFSETQ. This chain's CDR3 is CASSLEGAYTGELFF. The CDR3 DNA reads as TGCGCCAGCAGCTTGGAGGGGGCGTACACCGGGGAGCTGTTTTTT.

The J gene is TRBJ1-2, the V gene TRBV28, with 7 bases matching TRBD1. The CDR3 loop spans 13 amino acids. The junction had 9 bases not matched to a gene; V was cut back by 8 bases and J by 6 bases. The germline V gene has CDR1 MDHEN and CDR2 SYDVKM. CDR3 in DNA: TGTGCCAGCGGTACAGGGGTTGCGCATGGCTACACCTTC. Its translation is CASGTGVAHGYTF.

This clonotype was recorded a few times. V is TRBV3-1 and J is TRBJ2-1; D unclear. The germline V and J ends were trimmed by 5 bases and 0 bases, with 11 bases remaining between them. The CDR3 is made up of 15 amino acids. Germline-derived CDR1 and CDR2 are LGHDT and YNNKEL (reference sequence). CDR3 loop: CASSFHTGSYNEQFF. The CDR3 DNA sequence: TGTGCCAGCAGCTTCCACACGGGCTCCTACAATGAGCAGTTCTTC.

In this sample, this clonotype turned up many times. The V gene is TRBV7-9, the J gene TRBJ1-1; a weak D match, TRBD1 (6 bases). Germline loops: CDR1 SEHNR, CDR2 FQNEAQ (reference sequence). Trimming cost V 1 base and J 1 base, with 10 bases left between them. CDR3 length equals 15 residues. The CDR3 loop is CASSLGGAGNTEAFF. CDR3 DNA: TGTGCCAGCAGCTTAGGGGGGGCGGGGAACACTGAAGCTTTCTTT.

This clonotype was counted many times. This chain connects TRBV7-9 to TRBJ1-6; no reliable D call. Germline values: CDR1 SEHNR, CDR2 FQNEAQ (reference sequence). The CDR3 totals 14 residues. V was pared by 4 bases and J by 5 bases, with 9 bases between. The CDR3, as DNA: TGTGCCAGCAGCTCCACGGGTAATAATTCACCCCTCCACTTT. It encodes CASSSTGNNSPLHF.

This clonotype was found a few times. The gene calls are TRBV10-2 and TRBJ2-6; TRBD2 aligns across 13 bases. CDR3 length: 15 residues. The germline gives CDR1 WSHSY, CDR2 SAAADI. With V trimmed by 4 bases and J by 8 bases, 2 bases remained unmatched. CDR3 nucleotide sequence: TGCGCCAGCAGTGGGGGACTAGCGGGACCCAACGTCCTGACTTTC. Translation: CASSGGLAGPNVLTF.

This clonotype was observed at least ten times. One end of the junction is discordant with germline, which a read error may explain. This chain connects TRBV5-1 to TRBJ2-1; TRBD1 agrees at 7 bases. The CDR3 contains 13 residues. Germline V CDR1 and CDR2: SGHRS, YFSETQ. Here the CDR3 reads CASSRDSNNEQFF. The CDR3 DNA follows: TGTGCCAGCAGCCGGGACAGTAACAATGAGCAGTTCTTC.

CDR3 nucleotide sequence: TGCAGCGTTGTTAACAGTAAGTTTAGGCGTGATGAAGCTTTCTTT. It yields the protein CSVVNSKFRRDEAFF. The chain uses TRBV29-1 and TRBJ1-1; D gene uncertain. CDR1 is SQVTM, CDR2 ANQGSEA, per germline. V was clipped by 4 bases and J by 7 bases, with 22 bases between them. The CDR3 consists of 15 residues.

This clonotype was picked up a small number of times. V gene TRBV4-2 combines with J gene TRBJ2-5; 14 nucleotides agree with TRBD2. The V gene's germline CDR1 is LGHNA and CDR2 YNFKEQ. V lost 0 bases to trimming and J lost 5 bases; unmatched junction nucleotides: 5. The CDR3 length is 17 residues. The CDR3 is CASSQDWTSGRRETQYF. The CDR3 DNA sequence: TGTGCCAGCAGCCAAGATTGGACTAGCGGGAGGCGGGAGACCCAGTACTTC.